Sequencing of this TCR beta chain was carried out in a study of CD8 T cells in Susac syndrome. Reverse transcription used roughly 0.5 to 1 ug RNA and random hexamers. TCRdb passed the immunoSEQ multiplex PCR reads through MiXCR, listing each CDR3 protein once. This repertoire shows tens of thousands of distinct CDR3 sequences, about 94% found once; its top ten account for about 0.3%. Germline V gene sequence: CDR1 MNHEY, CDR2 SMNVEV (reference sequence). V was pared by 0 bases and J by 12 bases, with 9 bases between. The CDR3 runs to 12 residues. The rearrangement links TRBV27 to TRBJ2-1; D gene unclear. This sequence originates from a human donor in good health. Material for sequencing was CD8+ T cells from PBMCs. Written as DNA, the CDR3 is TGTGCCAGCAGTTTATCTGGGGTCGGGCAGTTCTTC. It translates to CASSLSGVGQFF.